This T cell receptor (beta chain) stems from a study of identical twins. The CDR3 covers 15 residues. The V gene's germline CDR1 is SGDLS and CDR2 YYNGEE. The trim removed 5 bases at V and 1 base at J, leaving 4 bases unmatched. Study observations and caveats: The models gave estimates that fell short of the out-of-frame TCR alpha sharing seen in monozygotic twins.

Each CDR3 protein is one row after TCRdb ran MiXCR on the 5' RACE reads. The sample yields about 810,000 distinct CDR3 sequences, 9% to 15% seen once. To note about this clonotype: What it recognizes is unknown.

This sample also appeared in a second study, on yellow fever vaccine responses in identical twins. That work states: Reportedly, the T cell response mounted by twins to vaccine seemed partly convergent, partly personalized.

The sequence was collected from a woman aged 18-29 years in good health. V and J are TRBV9 and TRBJ2-2; 8 positions match TRBD1. The sequenced sample was PBMCs. Written as DNA, the CDR3 is TGTGCCAGCAGGGCAGGGGGCCTGAACACCGGGGAGCTGTTTTTT. It yields the protein CASRAGGLNTGELFF.